This paragraph reports one T cell receptor beta chain. It lacks a known antigen. The sample holds no much larger clone one base away, and base qualities are not on file. Taken from cysteine to phenylalanine, the CDR3 has 17 residues. Only the CDR3 part of the read is kept: 51 bases, read in frame from the first base. The germline V gene gives CDR1 as SGHRS and CDR2 as YFSETQ. A distance of 15 bases separates the germline ends of V and J, which lose 2 bases and 1 base respectively. Using the deep immunoSEQ assay, TCR CDR3 regions were amplified from genomic DNA by multiplex PCR. Genomic DNA extracted from each cell subset was distributed evenly over all wells of several immunoSEQ 96-well plates, and each plate served as one replicate. Each replicate PCR for sorted subsets received around 200 ng genomic DNA, equal to roughly 30,000 T cell genomes. The purified libraries were quantified using a Qubit 3.0 fluorometer, sized with a Bioanalyzer 2100, and then quantified again using the KAPA Library Quantification kit. Every immunoSEQ 96-well plate was sequenced on a separate single-read 150-cycle Illumina NextSeq 550 flow cell. The original pipeline was this. Because only junctional sequences without quality scores were contained in the immunoSEQ output, filtering matching that applied to full-length reads could not be performed. Sequences were annotated with PyIR, a Python wrapper for IgBLAST v1.9, using IMGT germline references to assign V/J genes and CDR3. Any read was removed if the V/J assignment was weak (E-value above 1e-6), the CDR3 was missing, or the read contained stop codons, out-of-frame junctions, or ambiguous translated residues. V3J clonotypes were defined as sequences sharing an identical inferred V gene, J gene, and CDR3 amino acid sequence. The percentage overlap between two repertoires was calculated by dividing the number of shared unique clonotypes by the size of the smaller repertoire. Three approaches were used to assess repertoire richness: RTK rarefaction, the Chao1 estimator, and Recon v2.1 estimates of unobserved clonotypes. Generation probabilities for all TCRbeta clonotypes obtained by the gDNA method from a few donors were computed using OLGA. TCRdb stores this immuneACCESS table with in-frame sequences only. Part of the clones is absent; in the studies checked, under half of the shortfall reflects unresolved V genes, and no reason is known for the rest. The V and J calls and clone size are taken from that table; D and trimming were inferred from the DNA. The sample table lists 2 million to 2.5 million clones, under 95% of them with a count of one. Of the sample, 0.3% to 0.45% falls within the top ten clones.

The data are from a study of shared clonotypes between healthy human individuals (dated by TCRdb to 2020 to 2021). Context from the whole study: The cohort included a few men and a couple of women between 18 and 49 years of age. For each donor, CD4 naive and CD4 memory were each given three plates, CD8 naive was given two plates, and CD8 memory was given one plate. To estimate repertoire size and how much clonotype sharing occurs between individuals, the study deeply sequenced the blood TCR repertoires of about 5 healthy adults. To increase sequencing depth and limit assay-specific biases, TCR repertoire library preparation and sequencing were carried out by different laboratories using diverse techniques. Per donor, leukapheresis produced somewhere between about 0.8 and 9 billion PBMCs.

The donors were healthy, HIV-negative adults with no recently reported acute infections or vaccinations. Only Caucasian adults living in Nashville, Tennessee, USA were represented among the donors. CD4+ T cells were enriched by magnetic negative selection, after which naive cells were positively selected on CD45RA and the negative fraction was taken as the memory subset. Blood was collected by leukapheresis, and PBMCs were isolated by Ficoll-Histopaque density gradient centrifugation and then cryopreserved in liquid nitrogen vapor phase. Purity and quantity of every magnetically sorted T cell population were checked by analytical flow cytometry. Genomic DNA was isolated from every sorted fraction and measured by UV absorbance on a Nanodrop 2000c. What the study reported, not specific to this receptor: Sharing across a handful of donors was observed for roughly 5.4% of naive CD4, 3% to 3.5% of naive CD8, 2.3% of memory CD4, and about 0.4% of memory CD8 clonotypes. Estimated clonotype richness was generally larger for naive than for memory subsets. Higher generation probabilities were observed for clonotypes shared by all four sorted-subset donors than for non-shared clonotypes. Pairwise subsampling indicated that sequencing depth was expected to affect the degree of clonotype sharing among donors. Rarefaction of sorted-subset datasets indicated incomplete sequencing despite the large sequencing depth. The genetic and exposure-history diversity represented was limited by the small number of donors. Only blood was sampled, and tissue TCR repertoires likely differ from those in blood.

The sequenced sample consisted of naive CD4+ T cells from PBMCs. The intended sense of this specimen's cell subset or site label: CD45RA+ positively selected. The clonotype comes from a young man in good health. Some clones in this sample may be carry-over from other donors' samples. The chain links TRBV5-1 with TRBJ2-2; the D call is possibly TRBD1 or TRBD2, each sharing 5 bases. The nucleotide sequence reads as follows: TGCGCCAGCAGCTTTCCATTGGGACGGCAGAACACCGGGGAGCTGTTTTTT. Protein translation: CASSFPLGRQNTGELFF.